This TCR beta chain was retrieved from a study of blood T cell repertoires in COVID-19. The CDR3 is 17 residues long. Sequencing used immunoSEQ multiplex PCR; TCRdb keeps in-frame clones, though not all of them. The data hold under 200,000 clones, with more than 70% observed a single time. Across 24 US areas, participants ranged in age from about 18 to 100 years. This rearrangement joins TRBV21-1 to TRBJ2-4; the listed D gene, TRBD1, was not tested against the DNA. TRBV21-1 is described as a pseudogene. This TCR was sampled from a woman between 45 and 60 years old in a cohort exposed to, infected with or recovered from COVID-19 (not recorded which). Sequenced sample: PBMCs or T cells enriched from blood (not recorded which). CDR3 amino acids: CARTKRPGQGAKNIQYF. CDR3 sequence (DNA): TGTGCCAGGACAAAACGCCCGGGACAGGGAGCCAAAAACATTCAGTACTTC.